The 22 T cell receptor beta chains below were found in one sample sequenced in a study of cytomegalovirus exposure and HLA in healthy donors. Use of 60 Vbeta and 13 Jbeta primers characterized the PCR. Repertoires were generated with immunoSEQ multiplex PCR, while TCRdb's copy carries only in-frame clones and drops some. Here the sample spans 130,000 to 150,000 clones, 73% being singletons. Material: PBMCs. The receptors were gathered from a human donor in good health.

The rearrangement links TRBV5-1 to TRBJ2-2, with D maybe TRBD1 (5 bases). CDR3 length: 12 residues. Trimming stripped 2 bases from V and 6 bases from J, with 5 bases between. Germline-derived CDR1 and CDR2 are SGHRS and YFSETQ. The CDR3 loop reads CASSLGAGELFF. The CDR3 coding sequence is TGCGCCAGCAGCTTAGGGGCCGGGGAGCTGTTTTTT.

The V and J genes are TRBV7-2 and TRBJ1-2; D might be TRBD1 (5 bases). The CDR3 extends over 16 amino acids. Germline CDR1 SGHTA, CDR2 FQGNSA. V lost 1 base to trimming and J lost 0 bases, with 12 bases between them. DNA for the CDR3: TGTGCCAGCAGCTTAGGAGGGCCGGGGGCTAACTATGGCTACACCTTC. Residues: CASSLGGPGANYGYTF.

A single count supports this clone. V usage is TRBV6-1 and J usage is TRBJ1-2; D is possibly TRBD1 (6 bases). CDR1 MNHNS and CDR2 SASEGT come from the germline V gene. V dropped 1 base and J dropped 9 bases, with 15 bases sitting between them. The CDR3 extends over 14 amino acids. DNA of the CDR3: TGTGCCAGCAGTGAAGTTAGCAGGGGACGAAGCTACACCTTC. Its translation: CASSEVSRGRSYTF.

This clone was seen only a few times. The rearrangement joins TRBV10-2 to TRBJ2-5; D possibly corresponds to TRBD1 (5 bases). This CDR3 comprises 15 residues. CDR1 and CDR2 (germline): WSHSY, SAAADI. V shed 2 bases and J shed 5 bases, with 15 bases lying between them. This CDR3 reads CASSEAQGKLETQYF. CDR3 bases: TGCGCCAGCAGTGAGGCCCAGGGAAAATTGGAGACCCAGTACTTC.

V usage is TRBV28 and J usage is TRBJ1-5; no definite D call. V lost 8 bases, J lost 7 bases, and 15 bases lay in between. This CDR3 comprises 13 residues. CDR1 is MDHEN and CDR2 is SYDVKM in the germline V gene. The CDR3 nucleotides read TGTGCCAGCGGAGGTAGGCTCGGGCAGCCCCAGCATTTT. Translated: CASGGRLGQPQHF.

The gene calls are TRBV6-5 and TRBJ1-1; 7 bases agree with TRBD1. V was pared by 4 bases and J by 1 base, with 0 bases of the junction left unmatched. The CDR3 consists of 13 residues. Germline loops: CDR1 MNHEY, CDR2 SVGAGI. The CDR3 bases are TGTGCCAGCAGTTGGGACAGGAACACTGAAGCTTTCTTT. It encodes CASSWDRNTEAFF.

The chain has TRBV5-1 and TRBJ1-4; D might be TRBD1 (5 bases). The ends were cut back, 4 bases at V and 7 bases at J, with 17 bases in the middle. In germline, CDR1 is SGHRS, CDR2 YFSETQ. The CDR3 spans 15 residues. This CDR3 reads CASSGGTLDSEKLFF. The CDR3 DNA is TGCGCCAGCAGCGGGGGGACGTTGGATAGTGAAAAACTGTTTTTT.

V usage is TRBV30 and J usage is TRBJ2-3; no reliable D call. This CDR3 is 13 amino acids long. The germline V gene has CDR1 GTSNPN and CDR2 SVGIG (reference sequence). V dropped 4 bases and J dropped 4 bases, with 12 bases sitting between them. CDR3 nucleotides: TGTGCCTGGAACTTACTGGTTGCAGATACGCAGTATTTT. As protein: CAWNLLVADTQYF.

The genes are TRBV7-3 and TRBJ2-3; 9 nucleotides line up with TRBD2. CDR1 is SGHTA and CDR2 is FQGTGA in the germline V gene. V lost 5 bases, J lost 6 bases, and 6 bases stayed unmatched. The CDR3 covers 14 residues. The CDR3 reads CASSRAGGLDTQYF. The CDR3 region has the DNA TGTGCCAGCAGCCGAGCGGGAGGACTTGATACGCAGTATTTT. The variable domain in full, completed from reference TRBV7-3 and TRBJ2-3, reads GAGVSQTPSNKVTEKGKYVELRCDPISGHTALYWYRQSLGQGPEFLIYFQGTGAADDSGLPNDRFFAVRPEGSVSTLKIQRTERGDSAVYLCASSRAGGLDTQYFGPGTRLTVL.

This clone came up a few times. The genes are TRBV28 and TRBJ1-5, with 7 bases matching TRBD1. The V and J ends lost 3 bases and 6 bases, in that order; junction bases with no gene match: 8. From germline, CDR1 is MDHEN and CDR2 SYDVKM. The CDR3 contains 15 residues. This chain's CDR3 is CASSFPRGDSQPQHF. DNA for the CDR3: TGTGCCAGCAGTTTTCCCAGGGGGGATAGTCAGCCCCAGCATTTT.

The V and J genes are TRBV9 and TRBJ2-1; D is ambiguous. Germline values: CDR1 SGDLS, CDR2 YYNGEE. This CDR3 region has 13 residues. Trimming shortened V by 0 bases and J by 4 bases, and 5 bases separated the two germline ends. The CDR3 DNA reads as TGTGCCAGCAGCGTAGAACGGTACAATGAGCAGTTCTTC. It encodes CASSVERYNEQFF.

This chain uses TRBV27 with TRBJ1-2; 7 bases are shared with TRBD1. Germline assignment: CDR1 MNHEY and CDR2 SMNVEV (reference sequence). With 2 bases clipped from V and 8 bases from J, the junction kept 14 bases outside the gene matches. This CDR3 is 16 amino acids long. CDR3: CASSLGPTGDLGGYTF. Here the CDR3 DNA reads TGTGCCAGCAGTTTAGGCCCAACAGGGGACTTGGGAGGCTACACCTTC.

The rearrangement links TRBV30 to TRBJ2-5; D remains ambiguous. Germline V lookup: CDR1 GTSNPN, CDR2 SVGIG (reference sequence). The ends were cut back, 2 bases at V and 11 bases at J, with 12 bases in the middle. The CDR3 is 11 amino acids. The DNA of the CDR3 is TGTGCCTGGAGTCTGGTTGACAAGCAGTACTTC. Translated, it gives CAWSLVDKQYF.

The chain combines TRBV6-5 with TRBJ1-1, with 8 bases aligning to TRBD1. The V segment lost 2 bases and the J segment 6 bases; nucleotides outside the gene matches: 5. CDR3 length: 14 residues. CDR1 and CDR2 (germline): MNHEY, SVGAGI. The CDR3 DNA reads TGTGCCAGCAGTTACGGACAGGGAACAGCTGAAGCTTTCTTT. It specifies CASSYGQGTAEAFF.

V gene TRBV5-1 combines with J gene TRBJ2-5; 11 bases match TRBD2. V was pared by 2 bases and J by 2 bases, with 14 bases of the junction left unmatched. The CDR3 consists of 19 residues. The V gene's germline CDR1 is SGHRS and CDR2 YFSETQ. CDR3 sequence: CASSFNKAGGTSGQETQYF. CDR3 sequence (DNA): TGCGCCAGCAGCTTTAACAAGGCAGGGGGGACTAGCGGTCAAGAGACCCAGTACTTC. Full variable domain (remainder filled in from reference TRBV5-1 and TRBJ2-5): KAGVTQTPRYLIKTRGQQVTLSCSPISGHRSVSWYQQTPGQGLQFLFEYFSETQRNKGNFPGRFSGRQFSNSRSEMNVSTLELGDSALYLCASSFNKAGGTSGQETQYFGPGTRLLVL.

CDR3 amino acids: CASSLIAGGRDEQFF. CDR3 in DNA: TGTGCCAGCAGTTTAATTGCGGGAGGGCGAGATGAGCAGTTCTTC. The gene calls are TRBV27 and TRBJ2-1, with TRBD2 matching 9 bases. With 2 bases clipped from V and 8 bases from J, the junction kept 7 bases outside the gene matches. Germline values: CDR1 MNHEY, CDR2 SMNVEV (reference sequence). The CDR3 runs to 15 residues.

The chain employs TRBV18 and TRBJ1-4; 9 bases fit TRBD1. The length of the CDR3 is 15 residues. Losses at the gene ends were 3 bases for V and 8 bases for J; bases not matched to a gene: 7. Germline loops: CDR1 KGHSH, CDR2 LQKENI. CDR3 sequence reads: CASSPLDRGMEKLFF. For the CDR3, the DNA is TGTGCCAGCTCACCCCTGGACAGGGGCATGGAAAAACTGTTTTTT.

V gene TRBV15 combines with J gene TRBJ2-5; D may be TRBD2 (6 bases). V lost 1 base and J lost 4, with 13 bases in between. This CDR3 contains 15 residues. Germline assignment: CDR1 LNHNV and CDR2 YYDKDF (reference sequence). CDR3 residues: CATSRVVAGIETQYF. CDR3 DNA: TGTGCCACCAGCAGAGTAGTGGCGGGGATAGAGACCCAGTACTTC.

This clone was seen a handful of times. The CDR3 bases are TGTGCCAGCAGATTCCTAGCGGGGGGGCTTTACGAGCAGTACTTC. Amino acid sequence: CASRFLAGGLYEQYF. The chain uses TRBV7-2 and TRBJ2-7; 12 bases are shared with TRBD2. The CDR3 has 15 residues. V lost 6 bases to trimming and J lost 4 bases; unmatched junction nucleotides: 7. CDR1 and CDR2 from the germline V gene are SGHTA and FQGNSA.

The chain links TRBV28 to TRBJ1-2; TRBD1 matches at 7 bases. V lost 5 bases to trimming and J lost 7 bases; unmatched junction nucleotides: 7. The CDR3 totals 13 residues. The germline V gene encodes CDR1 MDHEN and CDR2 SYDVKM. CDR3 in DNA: TGTGCCAGCAGTAAACAGGGGTATGGTGGCTACACCTTC. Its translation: CASSKQGYGGYTF.

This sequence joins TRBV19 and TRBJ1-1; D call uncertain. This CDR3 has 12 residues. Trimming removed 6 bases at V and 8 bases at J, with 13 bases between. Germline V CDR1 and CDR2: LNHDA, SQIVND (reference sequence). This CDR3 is CASSPAGREAFF. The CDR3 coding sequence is TGTGCCAGTAGCCCCGCGGGTCGAGAAGCTTTCTTT.

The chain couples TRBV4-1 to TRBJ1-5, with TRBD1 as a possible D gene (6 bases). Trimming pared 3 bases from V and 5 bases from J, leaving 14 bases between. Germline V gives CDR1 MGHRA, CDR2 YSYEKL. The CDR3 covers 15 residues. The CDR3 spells CASSHHREVDQPQHF. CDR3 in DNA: TGCGCCAGCAGCCACCACAGGGAAGTGGATCAGCCCCAGCATTTT.